The 8 T cell receptor beta chains below were found in one sample sequenced in a study of cytomegalovirus exposure and HLA in healthy donors. Primers for the PCR totalled 60 Vbeta and 13 Jbeta. Measured with immunoSEQ multiplex PCR; TCRdb has only the in-frame clones, and not every one. The table has 50,000 to 70,000 clones, 65% to 85% seen once. Sequenced sample: PBMCs. All receptors derive from a male donor in good health and CMV-seronegative.

The chain recombines TRBV27 with TRBJ1-6, with 7 bases lining up with TRBD1. Losses at the gene ends were 6 bases for V and 9 bases for J; bases not matched to a gene: 8. Looked up from germline, CDR1 is MNHEY and CDR2 is SMNVEV (reference sequence). The CDR3 is 14 residues long. The CDR3 region is CASSLGQLSSPLHF. In DNA, the CDR3 is TGTGCCAGCAGCTTGGGACAGTTGAGTTCACCCCTCCACTTT.

This clone was seen more than once but under ten times. The chain uses TRBV19 and TRBJ1-1, with unresolved D. CDR3 length: 14 amino acids. The germline V and J ends were trimmed by 5 bases and 1 base, with 11 bases remaining between them. Germline V gene sequence: CDR1 LNHDA, CDR2 SQIVND (reference sequence). CDR3 DNA sequence: TGTGCCAGTAGTCTTGGGCTTTCGAACACTGAAGCTTTCTTT. The encoded protein is CASSLGLSNTEAFF.

A note on this clone: At one end, the junction sequence differs from germline, possibly due to a read error. The rearrangement joins TRBV4-1 to TRBJ1-1; 10 nucleotides agree with TRBD1. From germline, CDR1 is MGHRA and CDR2 YSYEKL. The CDR3 loop spans 14 amino acids. The CDR3 DNA is TGCGCCAGCACCCAAGACAGGGGGCACACTGAAGCTTTCTTT. Protein product: CASTQDRGHTEAFF.

This chain connects TRBV19 to TRBJ1-1; D gene uncertain. This CDR3 comprises 11 residues. V dropped 7 bases and J dropped 5 bases, with 8 bases sitting between them. Germline values: CDR1 LNHDA, CDR2 SQIVND (reference sequence). The DNA for the CDR3 is TGTGCCAGTATAGGGAGGACTGAAGCTTTCTTT. Residues: CASIGRTEAFF. The full variable domain, in which reference TRBV19 and TRBJ1-1 provide the parts outside the CDR3, is DGGITQSPKYLFRKEGQNVTLSCEQNLNHDAMYWYRQDPGQGLRLIYYSQIVNDFQKGDIAEGYSVSREKKESFPLTVTSAQKNPTAFYLCASIGRTEAFFGQGTRLTVV.

The chain couples TRBV4-2 to TRBJ2-1, with 8 positions matching TRBD1. V trimming: 3 bases; J trimming: 7 bases; junction bases outside the gene matches: 5. Germline V lookup: CDR1 LGHNA, CDR2 YNFKEQ. This CDR3 is built from 14 residues. The CDR3 spells CASSHPRGPNEQFF. In DNA, the CDR3 is TGTGCCAGCAGCCACCCCAGGGGGCCGAATGAGCAGTTCTTC.

The rearrangement links TRBV7-6 to TRBJ1-1, with D possibly TRBD1 on 6 matching bases. Trimming pared 1 base from V and 1 base from J, leaving 19 bases between. The length of the CDR3 is 18 residues. In germline, CDR1 is SGHVS, CDR2 FNYEAQ. DNA of the CDR3: TGTGCCAGCAGCTTAGACCCTTGGGGGGGCGCCCGGAACACTGAAGCTTTCTTT. Translated: CASSLDPWGGARNTEAFF.

The chain uses TRBV19 and TRBJ1-2, with 7 nucleotides matching TRBD1. Germline values: CDR1 LNHDA, CDR2 SQIVND (reference sequence). V gave up 6 bases and J gave up 8 bases; unmatched junction bases: 6. The CDR3 runs 12 residues. This CDR3 reads CASRTGSEGYTF. Here the CDR3 DNA reads TGTGCCAGTAGGACAGGGTCGGAGGGCTACACCTTC.

This clone has a single count. This chain links TRBV9 with TRBJ2-5; D gene uncertain. Trimming removed 0 bases from V and 2 bases from J, with 8 bases in between. This CDR3 contains 14 residues. The germline gives CDR1 SGDLS, CDR2 YYNGEE. The CDR3 here is CASSVDVTQETQYF. The CDR3, as DNA: TGTGCCAGCAGCGTAGATGTGACACAAGAGACCCAGTACTTC.